The source of this T cell receptor beta chain is a study of blood T cell repertoires in COVID-19. Participants were aged about 18 to 100 years from approximately 24 US areas. The study assigned cohorts using participant-reported clinical history. Assay used: immunoSEQ multiplex PCR; TCRdb lists only in-frame clones, some missing. The sample yields some 390,000 clones, 80% to 90% seen once. Sequenced material: PBMCs or T cells enriched from blood (not recorded which). This TCR was sampled from a man aged 25-45 years who had recovered from COVID-19.

Written as DNA, the CDR3 is TGTGCCAAGAATTTGGTCAGGGTCCGGAGAGAGACCCAGTACTTC. It yields the protein CAKNLVRVRRETQYF. J is TRBJ2-5 and V is TRBV21-1; the listed D gene, TRBD1, was not tested against the DNA. TRBV21-1 is given as a pseudogene. The CDR3 contains 15 residues.